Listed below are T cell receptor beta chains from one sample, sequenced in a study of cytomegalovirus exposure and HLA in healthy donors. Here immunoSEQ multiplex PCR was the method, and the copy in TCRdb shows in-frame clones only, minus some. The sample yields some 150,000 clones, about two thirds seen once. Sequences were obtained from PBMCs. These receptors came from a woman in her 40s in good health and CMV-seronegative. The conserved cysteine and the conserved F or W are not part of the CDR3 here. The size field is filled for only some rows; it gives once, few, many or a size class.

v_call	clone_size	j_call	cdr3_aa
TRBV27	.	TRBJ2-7	ASSTGTGSYEQY
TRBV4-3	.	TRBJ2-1	ASSQLGQGLNNEQF
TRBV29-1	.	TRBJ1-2	SVEVGGAQRGYT
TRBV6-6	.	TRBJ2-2	ASSPWQATAGELF
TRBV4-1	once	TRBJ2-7	ASSQGLAREQY
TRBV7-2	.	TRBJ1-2	ASSGQGSYGYT
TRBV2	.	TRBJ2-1	ASTKGTVNEQF
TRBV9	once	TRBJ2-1	ASSANYRAGRSYNEQF
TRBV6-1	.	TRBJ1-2	ASSVTPDYGYT
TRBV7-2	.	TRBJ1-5	ASSPGQSGQPQH
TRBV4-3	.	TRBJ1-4	ASSQNRNEKLF
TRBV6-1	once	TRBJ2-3	ASSEVTDTQY
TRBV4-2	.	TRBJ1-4	ASSQVGETTNEKLF
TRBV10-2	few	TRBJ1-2	ASSESGRHGYT
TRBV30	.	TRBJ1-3	AWVTRGRGNTIY
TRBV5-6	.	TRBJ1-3	ASSLGLNRGAGNTIY
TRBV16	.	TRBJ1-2	ASSSRRDHGYT
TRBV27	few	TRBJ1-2	ASRTAGQGKGYT
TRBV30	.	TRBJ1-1	AWSVYPGQYNTEAS
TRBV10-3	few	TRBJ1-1	AIGRGALNTEAF
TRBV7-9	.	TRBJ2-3	ASSSTGVGTDTQY
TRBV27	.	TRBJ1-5	ASSSLPGQLLYSNQPQH
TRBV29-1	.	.	SAQGNTYEQY
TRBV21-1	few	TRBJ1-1	ASSKGRLVRGTEAF
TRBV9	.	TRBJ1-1	ASSVGGQGTEAF
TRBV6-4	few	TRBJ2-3	ASSDSAGGIDTQY
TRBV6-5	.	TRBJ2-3	ASSYGTYTDTQY
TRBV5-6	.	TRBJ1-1	ASSPLTGGRMNTEAF
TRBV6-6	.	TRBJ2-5	ASNGGAKETQY